This TCR beta chain was identified during a study of graft-versus-host responses after intestinal transplantation. Turning to the study itself: Recipients were all induced with anti-thymocyte globulin, then given tacrolimus and steroids for roughly 3 years. Regarding the study as a whole: Early after transplant, HvG clones declined as circulating GvH clones peaked. GvH clones were identified in recipient marrow, with some first appearing in ileum or blood.

Sequencing was performed with immunoSEQ multiplex PCR; in TCRdb, only in-frame clones are kept and a portion is missing. The sample holds approximately 97,000 clones, 92% seen once. Germline V gives CDR1 LNHNV, CDR2 YYDKDF (reference sequence). The CDR3 spans 16 residues. J was trimmed by 2 bases and V by 3 bases; bases with no gene match: 2. Concerning this clone: Its antigen is not known.

The sequence was obtained from a human donor who was the organ donor for an intestinal transplant. The sequences come from unstimulated CD8+ T cells sorted from spleen or lymph node cells, collected before transplant. The chain recombines TRBV15 with TRBJ2-2; 11 nucleotides agree with TRBD1. The CDR3 protein is CATSSGQGANTGELFF. The CDR3 DNA follows: TGTGCCACCAGCAGTGGACAGGGGGCTAACACCGGGGAGCTGTTTTTT.